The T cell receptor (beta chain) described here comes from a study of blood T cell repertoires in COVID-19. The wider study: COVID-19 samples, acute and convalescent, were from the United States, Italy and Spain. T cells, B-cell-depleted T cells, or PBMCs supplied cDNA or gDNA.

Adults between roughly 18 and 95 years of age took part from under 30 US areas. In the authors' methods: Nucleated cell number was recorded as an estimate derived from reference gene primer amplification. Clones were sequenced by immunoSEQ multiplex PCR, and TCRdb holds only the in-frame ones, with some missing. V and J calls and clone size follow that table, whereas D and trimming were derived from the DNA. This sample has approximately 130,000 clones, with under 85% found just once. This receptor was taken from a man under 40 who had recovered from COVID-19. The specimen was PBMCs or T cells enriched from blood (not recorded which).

Here the CDR3 reads CASSQVPGAPFYNEQFF. CDR3 nucleotides: TGTGCCAGCAGCCAAGTGCCAGGGGCGCCCTTCTACAATGAGCAGTTCTTC. The chain links TRBV3-1 (or the pseudogene TRBV3-2) to TRBJ2-1; perhaps TRBD1 as D (6 bases). The CDR3 runs 17 residues. V was cut by 1 base and J by 3 bases, with 16 bases left in between. Germline V lookup: CDR1 LGHDT, CDR2 YNNKEL (reference sequence).